The T cell receptor beta chain described here comes from a study of shared clonotypes between healthy human individuals (dated by TCRdb to the early 2020s). About the study as a whole: The cohort comprised a couple of women and a few men aged 18 to 49 years. Leukapheresis yielded between about 0.9 and 8.9 billion PBMCs per donor. To increase sequencing depth and limit assay-specific biases, TCR repertoire library preparation and sequencing were carried out by different laboratories using diverse techniques. Blood TCR repertoires of four to six healthy adults were deeply sequenced to estimate repertoire size and the extent of clonotype sharing between individuals. For each donor, CD4 naive and CD4 memory were each given three plates, CD8 naive was given two plates, and CD8 memory was given one plate.

Using the deep immunoSEQ assay, TCR CDR3 regions were amplified from genomic DNA by multiplex PCR. Extracted genomic DNA from each cell subset was distributed evenly across all wells of several immunoSEQ 96-well plates, and each plate was treated as a replicate. Each replicate PCR for sorted subsets received 150 to 250 ng genomic DNA, equal to 30,000 or so T cell genomes. The purified libraries were quantified using a Qubit 3.0 fluorometer, sized with a Bioanalyzer 2100, and then quantified again using the KAPA Library Quantification kit. Every immunoSEQ 96-well plate was sequenced on a separate single-read 150-cycle Illumina NextSeq 550 flow cell. The authors' analysis ran thus. Because only junctional sequences without quality scores were contained in the immunoSEQ output, filtering matching that applied to full-length reads could not be performed. To assign V/J genes and CDR3, sequences were annotated using PyIR, a Python wrapper for IgBLAST v1.9, with IMGT germline references. Any read was removed if the V/J assignment was weak (E-value above 1e-6), the CDR3 was missing, or the read contained stop codons, out-of-frame junctions, or ambiguous translated residues. V3J clonotypes were defined by identical inferred V gene, J gene, and CDR3 amino acid sequence. Percentage overlap between repertoires was calculated by dividing the number of shared unique clonotypes by the size of the smaller repertoire. RTK rarefaction, the Chao1 estimator, and Recon v2.1 estimates of unobserved clonotypes were used to assess repertoire richness. Generation probabilities were computed with OLGA for all TCRbeta clonotypes obtained by the gDNA method from a few donors. Imported from immuneACCESS, the table was reduced by TCRdb to in-frame sequences with V and J called. These copies leave out some clones; in studies compared against another copy, an unresolved V gene accounts for under half, and the cause of the remainder is not known. V, J and clone size are those of that table, while D and trimming were read from the DNA. The sample table lists approximately 2,200,000 clones, approximately 94% of them with a count of one. Jointly, the top ten make up about 1.8% of the sample.

In its sample, this clone was seen once. What this receptor recognizes is not known. No qualities accompany the bases; no much larger clone lies one base away. CD8 naive samples were CD45RO-negative cells positively selected for CCR7, giving a CD45RA+CCR7+ population that excluded TemRA cells. Donors were healthy HIV-negative adults with no recently reported acute infections or vaccinations. All donors were Caucasian adults living in Nashville, Tennessee, USA. After blood collection by leukapheresis, PBMCs were isolated using Ficoll-Histopaque density gradient centrifugation and then cryopreserved in the vapor phase of liquid nitrogen. Analytical flow cytometry was used to check the purity and quantity of each magnetically sorted T cell population. From each sorted fraction, genomic DNA was isolated and quantified by UV absorbance on a Nanodrop 2000c. Points the paper makes about the study in general: Even with the large sequencing depth, rarefaction of the sorted-subset datasets indicated that sequencing was incomplete. Based on pairwise subsampling, the degree of clonotype sharing among donors was expected to be affected by sequencing depth. Because the study included a small number of donors, the genetic and exposure-history diversity represented was limited. When several donors were compared, the shared fraction of clonotypes was about 5% for naive CD4, about 4% for naive CD8, more than 2% for memory CD4, and approximately 0.4% for memory CD8. Estimated clonotype richness was generally larger for naive than for memory subsets. Sampling was restricted to blood, and TCR repertoires in tissue are likely to differ from TCR repertoires in blood. Compared with non-shared clonotypes, clonotypes shared by all four sorted-subset donors had higher generation probabilities.

CDR1 and CDR2, per the germline V gene, are MDHEN and SYDVKM. Trimming at the junction amounts to 6 bases on V and 0 bases on J, and the germline ends lie 27 bases apart. The CDR3 spans 20 residues, from the cysteine through the phenylalanine. Only the CDR3 DNA stays, 60 bases, in frame from base 1. The chain is assembled from TRBV28 and TRBJ2-4, with a weak D call of TRBD1 (6 bases match). Source material: naive CD8+ T cells from PBMCs. The sample's cell subset or site label, decoded: CD45RA+CCR7+. The receptor's source is a man between 18 and 29 years old in good health. Some clones in this sample may be carry-over from other donors' samples. The nucleotides read TGTGCCAGCAGGGACGGGACACTGACTCTTACAGAGATAGCCAAAAACATTCAGTACTTC. Translated, this gives CASRDGTLTLTEIAKNIQYF.